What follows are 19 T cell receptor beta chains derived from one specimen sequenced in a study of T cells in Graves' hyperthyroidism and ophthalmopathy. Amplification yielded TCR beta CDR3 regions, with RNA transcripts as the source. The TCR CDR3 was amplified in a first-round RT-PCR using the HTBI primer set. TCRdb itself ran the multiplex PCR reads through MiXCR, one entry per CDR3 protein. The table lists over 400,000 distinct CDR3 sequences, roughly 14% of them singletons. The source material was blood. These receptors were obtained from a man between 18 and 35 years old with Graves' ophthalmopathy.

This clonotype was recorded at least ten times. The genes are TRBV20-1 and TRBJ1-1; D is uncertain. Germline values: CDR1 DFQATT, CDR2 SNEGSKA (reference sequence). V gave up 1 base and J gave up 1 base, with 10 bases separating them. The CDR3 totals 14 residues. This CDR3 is CSARVGGPNTEAFF. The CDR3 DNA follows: TGCAGTGCTAGAGTTGGAGGCCCGAACACTGAAGCTTTCTTT.

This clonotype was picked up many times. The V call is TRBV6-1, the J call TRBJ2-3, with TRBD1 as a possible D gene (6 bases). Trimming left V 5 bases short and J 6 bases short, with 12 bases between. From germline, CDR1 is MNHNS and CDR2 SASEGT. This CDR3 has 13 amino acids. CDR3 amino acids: CASSSNQGDTQYF. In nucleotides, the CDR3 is TGTGCCAGCAGTTCCAACCAGGGGGATACGCAGTATTTT.

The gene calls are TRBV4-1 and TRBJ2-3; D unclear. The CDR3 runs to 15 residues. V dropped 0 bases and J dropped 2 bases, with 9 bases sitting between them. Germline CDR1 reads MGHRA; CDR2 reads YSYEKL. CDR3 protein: CASSQELYYTDTQYF. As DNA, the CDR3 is TGCGCCAGCAGCCAAGAGCTGTACTACACAGATACGCAGTATTTT.

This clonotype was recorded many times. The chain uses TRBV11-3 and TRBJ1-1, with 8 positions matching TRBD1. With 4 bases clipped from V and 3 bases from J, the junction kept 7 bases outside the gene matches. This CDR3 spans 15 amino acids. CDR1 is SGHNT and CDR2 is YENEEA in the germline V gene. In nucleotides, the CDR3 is TGTGCCAGCAGCTCTCCTGGGACAGGTGACACTGAAGCTTTCTTT. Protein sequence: CASSSPGTGDTEAFF.

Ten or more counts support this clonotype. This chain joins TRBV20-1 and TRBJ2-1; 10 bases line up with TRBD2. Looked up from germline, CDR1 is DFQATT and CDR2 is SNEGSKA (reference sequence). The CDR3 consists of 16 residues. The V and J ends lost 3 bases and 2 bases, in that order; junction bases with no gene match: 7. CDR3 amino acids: CSASGASGSAYNEQFF. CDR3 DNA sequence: TGCAGTGCTAGCGGTGCTAGCGGGAGTGCCTACAATGAGCAGTTCTTC.

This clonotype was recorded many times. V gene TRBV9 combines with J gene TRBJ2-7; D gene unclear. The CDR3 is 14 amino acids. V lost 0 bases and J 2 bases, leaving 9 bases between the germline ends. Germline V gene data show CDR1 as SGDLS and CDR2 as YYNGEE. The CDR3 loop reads CASSVAVGPYEQYF. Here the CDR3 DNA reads TGTGCCAGCAGCGTAGCCGTGGGCCCCTACGAGCAGTACTTC.

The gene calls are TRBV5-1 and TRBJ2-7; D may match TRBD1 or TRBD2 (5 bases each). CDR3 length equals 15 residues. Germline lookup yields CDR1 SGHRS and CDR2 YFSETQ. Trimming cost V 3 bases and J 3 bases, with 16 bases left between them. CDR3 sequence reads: CASSSQGRSFYEQYF. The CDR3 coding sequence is TGCGCCAGCAGCTCGCAGGGACGCTCCTTCTACGAGCAGTACTTC.

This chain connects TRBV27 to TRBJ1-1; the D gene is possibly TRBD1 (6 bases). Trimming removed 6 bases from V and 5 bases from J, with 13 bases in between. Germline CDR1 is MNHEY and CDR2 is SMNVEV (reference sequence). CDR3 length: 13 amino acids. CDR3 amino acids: CASRQGLRTEAFF. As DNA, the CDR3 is TGTGCCAGCAGGCAGGGGTTGAGGACTGAAGCTTTCTTT.

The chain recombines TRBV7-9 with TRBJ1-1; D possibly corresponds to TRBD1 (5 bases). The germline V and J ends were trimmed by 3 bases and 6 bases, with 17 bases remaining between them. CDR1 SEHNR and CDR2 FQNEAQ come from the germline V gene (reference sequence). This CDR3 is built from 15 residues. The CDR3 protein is CASSFNTGINAEAFF. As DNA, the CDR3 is TGTGCCAGCAGCTTTAACACAGGAATAAACGCTGAAGCTTTCTTT.

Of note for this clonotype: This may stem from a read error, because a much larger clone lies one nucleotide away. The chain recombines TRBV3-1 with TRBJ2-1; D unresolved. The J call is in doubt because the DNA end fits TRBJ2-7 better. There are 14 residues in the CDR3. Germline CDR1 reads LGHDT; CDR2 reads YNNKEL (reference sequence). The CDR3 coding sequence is TGTGCCAGCAGCCAAGGCGTTGGTTACAATGAGCAGTACTTC. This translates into CASSQGVGYNEQYF.

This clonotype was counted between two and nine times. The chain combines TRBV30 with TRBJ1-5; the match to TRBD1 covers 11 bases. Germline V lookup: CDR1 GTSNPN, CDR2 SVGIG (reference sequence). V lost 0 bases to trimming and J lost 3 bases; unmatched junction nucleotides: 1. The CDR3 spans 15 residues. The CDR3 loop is CAWSVDRGLNQPQHF. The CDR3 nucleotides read TGTGCCTGGAGTGTGGACAGGGGGCTCAATCAGCCCCAGCATTTT.

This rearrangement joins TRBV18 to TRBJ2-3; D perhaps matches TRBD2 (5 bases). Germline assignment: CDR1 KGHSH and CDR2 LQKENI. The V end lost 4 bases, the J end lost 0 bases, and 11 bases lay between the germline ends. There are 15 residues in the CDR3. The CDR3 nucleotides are TGTGCCAGCTCACAACGACTACCAAGCACAGATACGCAGTATTTT. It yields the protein CASSQRLPSTDTQYF. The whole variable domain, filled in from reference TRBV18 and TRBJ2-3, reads NAGVMQNPRHLVRRRGQEARLRCSPMKGHSHVYWYRQLPEEGLKFMVYLQKENIIDESGMPKERFSAEFPKEGPSILRIQQVVRGDSAAYFCASSQRLPSTDTQYFGPGTRLTVL.

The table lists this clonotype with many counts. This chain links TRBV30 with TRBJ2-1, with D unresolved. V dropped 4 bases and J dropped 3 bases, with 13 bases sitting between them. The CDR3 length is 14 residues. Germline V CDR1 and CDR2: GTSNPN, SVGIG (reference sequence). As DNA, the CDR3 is TGTGCCTGGACAGGAGAAATATACTACAATGAGCAGTTCTTC. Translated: CAWTGEIYYNEQFF.

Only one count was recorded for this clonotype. CDR3 amino acids: CASSLAGSGLGYTF. The CDR3 bases are TGTGCCAGCAGCTTAGCCGGATCAGGGTTGGGCTACACCTTC. This sequence joins TRBV7-9 and TRBJ1-2; possible D gene TRBD1, 5 bases. The germline V gene has CDR1 SEHNR and CDR2 FQNEAQ (reference sequence). CDR3 size: 14 residues. V lost 0 bases, J lost 8 bases, and 13 bases lay in between. The full variable domain, with the rest looked up from reference TRBV7-9 and TRBJ1-2, is DTGVSQNPRHKITKRGQNVTFRCDPISEHNRLYWYRQTLGQGPEFLTYFQNEAQLEKSRLLSDRFSAERPKGSFSTLEIQRTEQGDSAMYLCASSLAGSGLGYTFGSGTRLTVV.

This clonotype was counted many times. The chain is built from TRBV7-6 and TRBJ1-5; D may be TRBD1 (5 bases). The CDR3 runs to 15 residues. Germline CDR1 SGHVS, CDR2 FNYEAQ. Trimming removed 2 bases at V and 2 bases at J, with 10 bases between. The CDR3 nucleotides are TGTGCCAGCAGCTTATTCGGGGACGGCAATCAGCCCCAGCATTTT. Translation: CASSLFGDGNQPQHF.

Written as DNA, the CDR3 is TGCGCCAGCAGCTTGGGGCGGGACAGGGAAAACACCGGGGAGCTGTTTTTT. Encoded protein: CASSLGRDRENTGELFF. This chain links TRBV5-1 with TRBJ2-2; 9 nucleotides match TRBD1. This CDR3 region has 17 residues. V was pared by 0 bases and J by 2 bases, with 5 bases of the junction left unmatched. Germline values: CDR1 SGHRS, CDR2 YFSETQ.

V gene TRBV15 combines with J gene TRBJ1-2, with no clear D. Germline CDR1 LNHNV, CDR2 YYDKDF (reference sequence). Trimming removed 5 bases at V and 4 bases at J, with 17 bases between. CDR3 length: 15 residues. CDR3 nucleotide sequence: TGTGCCACCAGCTCTGGACCTTTGCGGGCCTATGGCTACACCTTC. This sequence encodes CATSSGPLRAYGYTF. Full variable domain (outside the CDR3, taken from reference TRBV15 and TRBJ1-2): DAMVIQNPRYQVTQFGKPVTLSCSQTLNHNVMYWYQQKSSQAPKLLFHYYDKDFNNEADTPDNFQSRRPNTSFCFLDIRSPGLGDTAMYLCATSSGPLRAYGYTFGSGTRLTVV.

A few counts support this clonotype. The CDR3 protein is CASNLAGGTDTQYF. The CDR3 DNA reads as TGTGCCAGCAATCTGGCGGGGGGCACAGATACGCAGTATTTT. This sequence joins TRBV27 and TRBJ2-3; 7 bases align to TRBD2. From germline, CDR1 is MNHEY and CDR2 SMNVEV (reference sequence). After removal of 7 bases from V and 1 base from J, the junction contained 5 bases not matched to a gene. The CDR3 loop spans 14 amino acids.

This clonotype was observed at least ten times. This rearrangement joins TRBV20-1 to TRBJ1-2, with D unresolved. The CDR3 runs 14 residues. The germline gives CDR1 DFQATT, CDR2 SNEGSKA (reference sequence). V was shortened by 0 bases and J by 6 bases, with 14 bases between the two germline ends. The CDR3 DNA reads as TGCAGTGCTAGAGATCCGCCGGTTCGCGATGGCTACACCTTC. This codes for CSARDPPVRDGYTF.